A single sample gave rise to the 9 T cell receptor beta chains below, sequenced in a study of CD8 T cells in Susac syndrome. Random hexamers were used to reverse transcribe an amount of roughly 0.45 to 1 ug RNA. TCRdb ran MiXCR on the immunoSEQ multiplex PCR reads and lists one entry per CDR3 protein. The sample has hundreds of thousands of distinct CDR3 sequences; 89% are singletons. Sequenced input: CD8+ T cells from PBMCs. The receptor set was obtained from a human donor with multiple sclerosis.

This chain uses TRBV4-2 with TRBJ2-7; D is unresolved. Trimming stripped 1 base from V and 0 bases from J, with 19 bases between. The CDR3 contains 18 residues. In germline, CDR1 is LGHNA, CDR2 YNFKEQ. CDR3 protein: CASSQASDLHQPSYEQYF. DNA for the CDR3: TGTGCCAGCAGCCAAGCTTCCGACCTCCACCAACCCTCCTACGAGCAGTACTTC.

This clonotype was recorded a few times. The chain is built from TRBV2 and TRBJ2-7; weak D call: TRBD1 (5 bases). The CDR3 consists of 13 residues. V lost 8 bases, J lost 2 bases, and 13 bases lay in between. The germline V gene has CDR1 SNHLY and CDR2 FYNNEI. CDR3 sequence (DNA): TGTGCCAGCGGGCTAGGGGCCCCCTACGAGCAGTACTTC. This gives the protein CASGLGAPYEQYF.

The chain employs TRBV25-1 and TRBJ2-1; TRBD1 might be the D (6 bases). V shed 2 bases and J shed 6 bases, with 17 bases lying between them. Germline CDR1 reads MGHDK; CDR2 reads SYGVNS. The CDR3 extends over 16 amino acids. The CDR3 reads CASSETQGLFVNEQFF. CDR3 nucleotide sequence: TGTGCCAGCAGTGAAACACAGGGTCTTTTTGTCAATGAGCAGTTCTTC.

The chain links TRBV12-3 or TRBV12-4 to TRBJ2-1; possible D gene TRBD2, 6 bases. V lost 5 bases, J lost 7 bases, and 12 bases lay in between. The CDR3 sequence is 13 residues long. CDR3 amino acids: CASSDRAGNEQFF. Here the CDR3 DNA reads TGTGCCAGCAGTGATAGGGCGGGAAATGAGCAGTTCTTC.

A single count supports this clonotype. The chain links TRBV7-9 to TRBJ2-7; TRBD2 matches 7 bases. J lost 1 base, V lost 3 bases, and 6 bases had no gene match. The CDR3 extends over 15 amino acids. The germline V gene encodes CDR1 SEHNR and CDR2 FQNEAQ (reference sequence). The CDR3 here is CASSFQRGYSYEQYF. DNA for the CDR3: TGTGCCAGCAGCTTTCAGCGGGGTTATTCCTACGAGCAGTACTTC.

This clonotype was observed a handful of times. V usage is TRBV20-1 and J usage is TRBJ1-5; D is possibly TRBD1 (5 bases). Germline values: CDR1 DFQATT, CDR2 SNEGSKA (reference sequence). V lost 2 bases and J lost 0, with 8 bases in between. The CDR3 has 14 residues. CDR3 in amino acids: CSARQGHSNQPQHF. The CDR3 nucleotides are TGCAGTGCTAGACAGGGTCATAGCAATCAGCCCCAGCATTTT.

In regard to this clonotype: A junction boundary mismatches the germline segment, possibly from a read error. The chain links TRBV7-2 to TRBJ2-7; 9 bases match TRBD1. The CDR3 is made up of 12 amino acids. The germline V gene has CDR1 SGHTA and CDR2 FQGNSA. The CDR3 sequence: CASSLAGDRVAF. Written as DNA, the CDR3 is TGTGCCAGCAGCTTAGCGGGGGACAGGGTTGCCTTC.

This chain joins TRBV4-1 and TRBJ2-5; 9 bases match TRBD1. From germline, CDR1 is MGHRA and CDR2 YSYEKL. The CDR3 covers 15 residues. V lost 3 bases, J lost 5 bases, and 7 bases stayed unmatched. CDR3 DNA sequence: TGCGCCAGCAGCCAGGGGACAGGGATTGGGGAGACCCAGTACTTC. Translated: CASSQGTGIGETQYF.

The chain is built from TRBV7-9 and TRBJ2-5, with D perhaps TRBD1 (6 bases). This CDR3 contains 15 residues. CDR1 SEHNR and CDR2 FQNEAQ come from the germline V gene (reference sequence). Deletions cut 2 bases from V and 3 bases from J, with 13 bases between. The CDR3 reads CASSLQLGAEETQYF. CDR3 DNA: TGTGCCAGCAGCTTACAGTTGGGGGCCGAAGAGACCCAGTACTTC.